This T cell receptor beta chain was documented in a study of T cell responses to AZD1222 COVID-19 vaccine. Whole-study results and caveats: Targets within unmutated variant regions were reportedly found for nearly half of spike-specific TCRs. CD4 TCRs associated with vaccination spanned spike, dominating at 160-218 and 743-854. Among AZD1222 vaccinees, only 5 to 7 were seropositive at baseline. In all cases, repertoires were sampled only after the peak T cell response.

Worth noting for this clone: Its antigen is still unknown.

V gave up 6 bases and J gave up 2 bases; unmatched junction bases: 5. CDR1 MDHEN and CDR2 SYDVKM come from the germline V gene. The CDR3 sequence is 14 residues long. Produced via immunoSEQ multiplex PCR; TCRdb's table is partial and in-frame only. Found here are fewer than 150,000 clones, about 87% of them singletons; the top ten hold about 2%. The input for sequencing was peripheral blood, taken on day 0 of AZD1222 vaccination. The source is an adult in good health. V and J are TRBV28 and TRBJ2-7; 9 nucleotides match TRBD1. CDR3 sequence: CASSKQGAPYEQYF. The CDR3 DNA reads TGTGCCAGCAGCAAACAGGGGGCACCCTACGAGCAGTACTTC.